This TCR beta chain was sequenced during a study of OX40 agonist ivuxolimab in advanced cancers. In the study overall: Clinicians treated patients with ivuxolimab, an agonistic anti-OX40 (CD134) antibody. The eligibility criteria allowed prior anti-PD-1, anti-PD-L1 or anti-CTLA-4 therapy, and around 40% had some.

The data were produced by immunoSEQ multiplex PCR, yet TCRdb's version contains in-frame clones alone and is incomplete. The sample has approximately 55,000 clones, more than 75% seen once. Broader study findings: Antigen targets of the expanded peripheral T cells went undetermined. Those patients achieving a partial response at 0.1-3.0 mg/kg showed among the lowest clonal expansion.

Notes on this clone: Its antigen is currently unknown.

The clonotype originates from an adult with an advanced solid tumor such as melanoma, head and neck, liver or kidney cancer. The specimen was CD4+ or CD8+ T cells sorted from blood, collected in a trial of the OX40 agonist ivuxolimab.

The CDR3 here is CASSFKRDPRGYEQYF. The CDR3 nucleotides read TGTGCCAGCAGTTTCAAGCGCGACCCGCGAGGGTACGAGCAGTACTTC. The chain has TRBV27 and TRBJ2-7, with a weak D call TRBD2 (5 bases). This CDR3 has 16 amino acids. V gave up 3 bases and J gave up 4 bases, with 19 bases separating them. Germline-derived CDR1 and CDR2 are MNHEY and SMNVEV (reference sequence).